A selection of T cell receptor beta chains follows, all from one sample in a study of identical twins. TCRdb re-called the 5' RACE reads through MiXCR, storing one row per CDR3 protein. The sample lists 1.5 million or so distinct CDR3 sequences; more than 30% were seen once. Material for sequencing was cord blood. The receptors come from a newborn girl in good health. The conserved cysteine and the conserved F or W are not part of the CDR3 here. Fields, in order: V gene, clone size, D gene, CDR3 protein. The D gene is left open where the match is weak. Not every row has a clone size; where given, it reads once, few, many or a size class.

v_call: TRBV2; clone_size: .; d_call: .; cdr3_aa: ASSLGPSGEQY
v_call: TRBV21-1; clone_size: .; d_call: .; cdr3_aa: ASSKDGSGGYNEQY
v_call: TRBV5-1; clone_size: .; d_call: .; cdr3_aa: ASRLVPDDNSPLH
v_call: TRBV10-2; clone_size: few; d_call: .; cdr3_aa: ASSDKGRDGYT
v_call: TRBV20-1; clone_size: few; d_call: .; cdr3_aa: SARDYRVSYEQY
v_call: TRBV7-2; clone_size: .; d_call: TRBD2; cdr3_aa: ASSLLAGGNTGELF
v_call: TRBV5-1; clone_size: .; d_call: .; cdr3_aa: ASSLGQARDYGYT
v_call: TRBV10-3; clone_size: many; d_call: .; cdr3_aa: AIRDNTDTQY
v_call: TRBV6-5; clone_size: many; d_call: .; cdr3_aa: ASSYGMNTEAF
v_call: TRBV30; clone_size: .; d_call: .; cdr3_aa: ARSRGGRYEQY
v_call: TRBV7-9; clone_size: few; d_call: .; cdr3_aa: ASSTGQIPEAF
v_call: TRBV25-1; clone_size: .; d_call: .; cdr3_aa: ASSAGRHLDTQY
v_call: TRBV12-3/TRBV12-4; clone_size: few; d_call: .; cdr3_aa: ASSLATYTDTQY
v_call: TRBV15; clone_size: few; d_call: .; cdr3_aa: ATSRGVARETEAF
v_call: TRBV20-1; clone_size: few; d_call: .; cdr3_aa: SARPPADYEQY
v_call: TRBV5-1; clone_size: few; d_call: TRBD1; cdr3_aa: ASKGGQGLSYEQY
v_call: TRBV28; clone_size: few; d_call: .; cdr3_aa: ASSNNREWNTEAF
v_call: TRBV6-6; clone_size: many; d_call: .; cdr3_aa: ASSYGSDYGYT
v_call: TRBV12-3/TRBV12-4; clone_size: few; d_call: TRBD1; cdr3_aa: ASSLGPRGRGTEAF
v_call: TRBV28; clone_size: once; d_call: .; cdr3_aa: ASSFRSRWSQETQY
v_call: TRBV4-1; clone_size: .; d_call: .; cdr3_aa: ASSQVQDSYEQY
v_call: TRBV18; clone_size: few; d_call: TRBD1; cdr3_aa: ASSPSWTGGRDEQY
v_call: TRBV11-2; clone_size: many; d_call: TRBD2; cdr3_aa: ASSTRPGLAVDTQY
v_call: TRBV5-1; clone_size: .; d_call: TRBD2; cdr3_aa: ASRWTSSDTQY
v_call: TRBV5-1; clone_size: .; d_call: TRBD2; cdr3_aa: ASSFGLAGANTGELF
v_call: TRBV12-3/TRBV12-4; clone_size: .; d_call: TRBD1; cdr3_aa: ASRPEGQGNYEQY
v_call: TRBV10-3; clone_size: few; d_call: .; cdr3_aa: ANLPARDQPQH
v_call: TRBV4-1; clone_size: .; d_call: TRBD2; cdr3_aa: ASSQDGLARKVAKNVQY
v_call: TRBV24-1; clone_size: few; d_call: TRBD2; cdr3_aa: ATSDTSGGAYEQF
v_call: TRBV9; clone_size: few; d_call: TRBD1; cdr3_aa: ASSVVPTGATEAF
v_call: TRBV12-3/TRBV12-4; clone_size: .; d_call: TRBD1; cdr3_aa: ASIFTGGTEAF
v_call: TRBV3-1; clone_size: .; d_call: TRBD1; cdr3_aa: ASSAQGARGGYT
v_call: TRBV2; clone_size: .; d_call: .; cdr3_aa: ASSGTRNNEQY
v_call: TRBV15; clone_size: .; d_call: .; cdr3_aa: ATSILGIGYGYT
v_call: TRBV25-1; clone_size: few; d_call: TRBD2; cdr3_aa: ASSEFGLAGGPFYEQY
v_call: TRBV7-2; clone_size: .; d_call: .; cdr3_aa: ASSSDSAYGYT
v_call: TRBV28; clone_size: .; d_call: TRBD1; cdr3_aa: ATPRAGGYGYT
v_call: TRBV2; clone_size: .; d_call: TRBD2; cdr3_aa: ASSNPGLAGGQSTDTQY
v_call: TRBV6-5; clone_size: .; d_call: .; cdr3_aa: ASSYAPQQETQY
v_call: TRBV20-1; clone_size: few; d_call: TRBD2; cdr3_aa: SVRGLAAPWETQY
v_call: TRBV25-1; clone_size: .; d_call: .; cdr3_aa: ASSETGLGPQH
v_call: TRBV7-2; clone_size: few; d_call: .; cdr3_aa: ASSLVRVSGANVLT
v_call: TRBV5-1; clone_size: few; d_call: .; cdr3_aa: ASSLATEHSPLH
v_call: TRBV6-1; clone_size: few; d_call: TRBD2; cdr3_aa: ASSLAGGLDTQY
v_call: TRBV20-1; clone_size: few; d_call: TRBD1; cdr3_aa: SAPGQIKNIQY
v_call: TRBV11-2; clone_size: few; d_call: .; cdr3_aa: ASSLVTHSYEQY
v_call: TRBV2; clone_size: .; d_call: .; cdr3_aa: ASTRDANGYT
v_call: TRBV2; clone_size: .; d_call: TRBD1; cdr3_aa: ASMSEGAGYNEQF
v_call: TRBV3-1; clone_size: few; d_call: TRBD1; cdr3_aa: ASSQDPAGGGEKLF
v_call: TRBV7-8; clone_size: .; d_call: TRBD2; cdr3_aa: ASSLRLAGDHEQF
v_call: TRBV12-3/TRBV12-4; clone_size: many; d_call: TRBD2; cdr3_aa: ASSWGAGRSDTQY
v_call: TRBV7-9; clone_size: .; d_call: TRBD1; cdr3_aa: ASNRRQGGTEAF
v_call: TRBV5-1; clone_size: few; d_call: .; cdr3_aa: ASTRLSASYNEQF
v_call: TRBV18; clone_size: .; d_call: TRBD2; cdr3_aa: ASSPGRGLAGGDTQY